This T cell receptor beta chain is drawn from a study of T cell clonotyping in hematopoietic cell transplantation. The study's findings and limits: Cells were unsorted, so CD4 and CD8 contributions were not separated.

As regards this clone: No antigen is known for it.

CDR3 length: 15 residues. The germline gives CDR1 MGHRA, CDR2 YSYEKL. V lost 6 bases and J lost 5; bases outside the gene matches: 8. Sequenced by immunoSEQ multiplex PCR; TCRdb stores in-frame clones only, minus some. The sample includes approximately 75,000 clones, around 94% of them seen just once. V usage is TRBV4-1 and J usage is TRBJ2-2; 8 nucleotides match TRBD2. This receptor was identified in a man between 50 and 59 years old in good health. Some clones in this sample may be carry-over from other donors' samples. The material sequenced was peripheral blood mononuclear cells. The CDR3 here is CASSPGLAWTGELFF. The DNA of the CDR3 is TGCGCCAGCAGTCCCGGACTAGCTTGGACCGGGGAGCTGTTTTTT.